The 8 T cell receptor beta chains below were found in one sample sequenced in a study of T-cell memory formation after mild COVID-19. TCRdb redid the calling of the 5' RACE reads with MiXCR, one entry per CDR3 protein. The sample lists hundreds of thousands of distinct CDR3 sequences; roughly a fifth were seen once. The sample consisted of PBMCs or a T cell subset sorted from them (not recorded which). These receptors originate from an adult woman who had mild COVID-19 (a few samples of this study predate the infection). Cell type and time point are not known.

This clonotype occurred a few times. The chain recombines TRBV18 with TRBJ2-3; 8 nucleotides line up with TRBD2. Per germline, CDR1 KGHSH and CDR2 LQKENI. This CDR3 region has 15 residues. V shed 1 base and J 0 bases; nucleotides not matched to a gene: 0. This chain's CDR3 is CASSPQRESTDTQYF. The CDR3 DNA reads as TGTGCCAGCTCACCACAGCGGGAGAGCACAGATACGCAGTATTTT.

The chain has TRBV7-3 and TRBJ1-2, with 7 bases matching TRBD1. V lost 0 bases to trimming and J lost 4 bases; unmatched junction nucleotides: 11. Germline CDR1 reads SGHTA; CDR2 reads FQGTGA. This CDR3 comprises 17 residues. The CDR3: CASSLTGTGAGIYGYTF. CDR3 DNA: TGTGCCAGCAGCTTAACCGGTACAGGGGCGGGGATCTATGGCTACACCTTC.

This clonotype appeared many times. The CDR3 DNA reads TGTGCCAGCAGCTTAGAGACGAGCACAGATACGCAGTATTTT. Protein sequence: CASSLETSTDTQYF. The V gene is TRBV7-9, the J gene TRBJ2-3; no definite D call. The CDR3 sequence is 14 residues long. Germline assignment: CDR1 SEHNR and CDR2 FQNEAQ (reference sequence). Trimming cost V 1 base and J 0 bases, with 5 bases left between them.

J is TRBJ2-2 and V is TRBV25-1, with 10 bases that match TRBD1. CDR1 and CDR2 from the germline V gene are MGHDK and SYGVNS. The V and J ends lost 6 bases and 0 bases, in that order; junction bases with no gene match: 4. This CDR3 contains 16 residues. In DNA form, the CDR3 reads TGTGCCAGCAGACGGACAGGGGGTTCGAACACCGGGGAGCTGTTTTTT. This codes for CASRRTGGSNTGELFF.

This clonotype was seen a few times. V usage is TRBV4-2 and J usage is TRBJ2-3; TRBD2 aligns across 8 bases. From germline, CDR1 is LGHNA and CDR2 YNFKEQ. V shed 2 bases and J 3 bases; nucleotides not matched to a gene: 19. The CDR3 has 20 amino acids. CDR3 in DNA: TGTGCCAGCAGCCAATGGAGCGGGGGCCAGGGACTTGCGGGAACAGATACGCAGTATTTT. Translated, it gives CASSQWSGGQGLAGTDTQYF.

In its sample, this clonotype was seen a few times. The V call is TRBV12-3 or TRBV12-4, the J call TRBJ1-1; possible D gene TRBD1, 5 bases. The V gene lost 2 bases and the J gene lost 1 base, with 8 bases spanning the gap. This CDR3 has 14 residues. CDR3 DNA sequence: TGTGCCAGCAGTTTATTCGGGGGGAACACTGAAGCTTTCTTT. Translated: CASSLFGGNTEAFF.

This clonotype has only a few counts. The chain uses TRBV3-1 and TRBJ2-1; 7 nucleotides agree with TRBD2. Germline CDR1 and CDR2: LGHDT and YNNKEL (reference sequence). Germline trimming cut 4 bases from V and 4 bases from J; bases unmatched to any gene: 7. CDR3 length: 15 amino acids. CDR3: CASSPGLVTYNEQFF. In DNA form, the CDR3 reads TGTGCCAGCAGCCCCGGACTAGTGACTTACAATGAGCAGTTCTTC.

The chain joins TRBV24-1 to TRBJ2-1; D is perhaps TRBD1 (6 bases). V dropped 3 bases and J dropped 6 bases, with 17 bases sitting between them. CDR1 and CDR2 (germline): KGHDR, SFDVKD. This CDR3 comprises 16 residues. The CDR3 loop reads CATSDRPRGQRNEQFF. The CDR3, as DNA: TGTGCCACCAGTGATCGCCCCAGAGGACAGCGCAATGAGCAGTTCTTC.